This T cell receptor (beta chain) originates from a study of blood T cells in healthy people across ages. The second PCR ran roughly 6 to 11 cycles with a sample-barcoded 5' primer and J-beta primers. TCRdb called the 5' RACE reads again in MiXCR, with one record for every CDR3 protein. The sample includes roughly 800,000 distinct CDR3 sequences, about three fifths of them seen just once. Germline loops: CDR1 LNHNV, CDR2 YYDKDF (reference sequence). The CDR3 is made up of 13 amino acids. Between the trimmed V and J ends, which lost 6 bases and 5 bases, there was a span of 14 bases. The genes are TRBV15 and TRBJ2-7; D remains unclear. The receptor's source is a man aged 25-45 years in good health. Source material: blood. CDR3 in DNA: TGTGCCACCAGACTTTCGGGCGACGACGAGCAGTACTTC. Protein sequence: CATRLSGDDEQYF. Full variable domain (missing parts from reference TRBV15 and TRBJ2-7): DAMVIQNPRYQVTQFGKPVTLSCSQTLNHNVMYWYQQKSSQAPKLLFHYYDKDFNNEADTPDNFQSRRPNTSFCFLDIRSPGLGDTAMYLCATRLSGDDEQYFGPGTRLTVT.